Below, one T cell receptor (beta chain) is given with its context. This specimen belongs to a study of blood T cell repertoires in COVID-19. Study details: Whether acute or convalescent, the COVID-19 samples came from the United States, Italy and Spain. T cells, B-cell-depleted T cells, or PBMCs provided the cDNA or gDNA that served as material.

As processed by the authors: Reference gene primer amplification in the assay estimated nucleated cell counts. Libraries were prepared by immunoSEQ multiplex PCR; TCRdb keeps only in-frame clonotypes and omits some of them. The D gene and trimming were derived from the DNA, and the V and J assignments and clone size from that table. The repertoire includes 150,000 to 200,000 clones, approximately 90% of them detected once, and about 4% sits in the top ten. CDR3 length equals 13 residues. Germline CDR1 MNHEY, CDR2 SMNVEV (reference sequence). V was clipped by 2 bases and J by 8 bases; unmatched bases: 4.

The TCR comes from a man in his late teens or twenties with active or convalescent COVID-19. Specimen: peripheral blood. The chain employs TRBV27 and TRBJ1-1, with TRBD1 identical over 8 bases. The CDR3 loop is CASSLQGAQEAFF. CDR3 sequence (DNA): TGTGCCAGCAGTTTACAGGGGGCCCAAGAAGCTTTCTTT.